This TCR beta chain was identified in a study of vaccination and CD4 T cells after COVID-19. Study-wide context: Post-COVID specimens were obtained a median around 92 days after diagnosis (range 35 to 161). The post-vaccine samples came a median 72 days after dose two (range 14 to 241).

Documented time point: late sampling 161 to 241 days after vaccination in a few convalescent patients. This CDR3 spans 14 amino acids. In germline, CDR1 is MNHEY, CDR2 SMNVEV (reference sequence). The V gene end was trimmed by 8 bases and the J gene end by 4 bases; junction bases not matched to a gene: 6. TCRdb reprocessed the PCR reads with MiXCR, giving one entry per CDR3 protein. The sample yields tens of thousands of distinct CDR3 sequences, more than 40% seen once. Sample: CD4+ T cells from blood, taken about 7 months after SARS-CoV-2 vaccination. This clonotype was sampled from a human donor who had recovered from COVID-19. The chain uses TRBV27 and TRBJ2-2; 8 nucleotides align to TRBD1. The CDR3 loop reads CASRRQGFTGELFF. The DNA for the CDR3 is TGTGCCAGCCGGAGACAGGGGTTCACCGGGGAGCTGTTTTTT.